The rows below give T cell receptor beta chains drawn from one sample of a study of regulatory T cells in long-lasting Graves disease. TCRdb fed the multiplex PCR reads into MiXCR, producing one record per CDR3 protein. The repertoire consists of 600,000 to 650,000 distinct CDR3 sequences, with 15% to 20% occurring once and the leading ten covering around 19%. The data were also submitted as part of a second study, on T cells in Graves' hyperthyroidism and ophthalmopathy.

The material was peripheral blood mononuclear cells (PBMCs), obtained at new diagnosis, from a patient treated with antithyroid drugs. The receptors shown here come from a woman aged 25-40 years with Graves disease. Each CDR3 is given without its conserved first and last residue.

10 | TRBV28 | ASSLLGDGYT
12 | TRBV10-2 | ASRTSGSPGELF
14 | TRBV10-3 | AIRASRGQETYEQY
16 | TRBV6-2/TRBV6-3 | ASSPNAGLAGPYNEQF
11 | TRBV5-1 | ASTKLGGVEAF
14 | TRBV5-1 | ASSTGPGGTRDEQF
12 | TRBV7-9 | ASSLGEWGSPLH
13 | TRBV19 | ASSRIDSSYNEQF
9 | TRBV20-1 | SAELRIEQF
14 | TRBV28 | ASSYFVAFSNTEAF
9 | TRBV18 | ASSQYVEQF
13 | TRBV18 | ASSPSAGDGGELF
9 | TRBV30 | AWRFSEKLF
10 | TRBV6-1 | ASHGGSYEQY
13 | TRBV25-1 | ASSERQGGRGKLF
12 | TRBV5-1 | ASSTGQAGDTQY
11 | TRBV4-2 | ASSQGSGETQY
13 | TRBV7-9 | ASSLTDRGPREQF
12 | TRBV5-1 | ASSPTRGDTETF
11 | TRBV27 | ASSTSGAGEQS
12 | TRBV19 | ASRGTKDSREQY
14 | TRBV24-1 | VTSDWGTSGTHEQF
11 | TRBV14 | ASSQGPIETQY
16 | TRBV9 | ASSPPPGLAGGTDTQY
10 | TRBV6-5 | ASSYPIQPQH
14 | TRBV2 | ASSALLAGGGNEQF
14 | TRBV11-2 | ASSFILGGGTGELF
9 | TRBV12-3/TRBV12-4 | ASSRTGEQY
12 | TRBV5-1 | ASSIGQGVEKLF
12 | TRBV2 | ASRKRGSNSPLH
13 | TRBV3-1 | ASSQDIVQGYEQY
12 | TRBV28 | ASSSPSENTEAF
13 | TRBV18 | ASSPGLGGNQPQH
11 | TRBV7-3 | ASSLRLRGSQY
12 | TRBV24-1 | ATSEPGTSGTQY
12 | TRBV5-6 | ASSLPMIGTEAF
10 | TRBV29-1 | SVEEGFSEQY
13 | TRBV6-1 | ASSPVEVRTTEAF
14 | TRBV12-3/TRBV12-4 | ASSGGLPDYNSPLH
13 | TRBV6-4 | ASSDDQGANQPQH
12 | TRBV6-4 | ASSDARANYGYT
9 | TRBV7-2 | ASSSTETQY
12 | TRBV3-1 | ASSQETATDTQY
11 | TRBV6-1 | AGSEKGYQPQH
10 | TRBV19 | ASKTGVREAF
11 | TRBV5-1 | ASSERLDTEAF
13 | TRBV9 | ASSVGLAGNNEQF
10 | TRBV6-2/TRBV6-3 | ASREPTGELF
12 | TRBV3-1 | ASSQDRGLSGYT
15 | TRBV29-1 | SVELGWADPSTDTQY
13 | TRBV20-1 | SAARWGGLADTQY
9 | TRBV7-3 | ASRSNTEAF
16 | TRBV6-2/TRBV6-3 | ASRDGGSTRFGSYEQY
14 | TRBV19 | ASQSGRAVDTGELF
14 | TRBV2 | ASSARLAGIGNEQF
10 | TRBV12-3/TRBV12-4 | ASRPTGLTQY
13 | TRBV5-1 | ASSPPGRSAYEQY
13 | TRBV7-2 | ASSLLSATNEKLF
11 | TRBV29-1 | SVEDRGSGELF
14 | TRBV7-2 | ASSLGGTGGRSIQY